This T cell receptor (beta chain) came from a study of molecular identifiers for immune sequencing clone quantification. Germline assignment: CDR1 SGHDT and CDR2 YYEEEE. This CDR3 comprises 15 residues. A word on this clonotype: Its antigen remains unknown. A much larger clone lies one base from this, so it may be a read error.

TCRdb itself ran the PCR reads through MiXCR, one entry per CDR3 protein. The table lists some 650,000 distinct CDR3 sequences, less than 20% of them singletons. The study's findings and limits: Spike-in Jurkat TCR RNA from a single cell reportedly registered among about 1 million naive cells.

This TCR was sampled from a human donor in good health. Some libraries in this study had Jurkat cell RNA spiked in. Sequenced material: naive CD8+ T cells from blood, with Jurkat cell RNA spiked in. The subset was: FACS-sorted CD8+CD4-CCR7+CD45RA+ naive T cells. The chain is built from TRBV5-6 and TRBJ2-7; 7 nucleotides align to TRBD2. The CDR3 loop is CASSLVEGGSCEQYF. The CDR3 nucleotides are TGTGCCAGCAGCTTGGTGGAGGGAGGGTCCTGCGAGCAGTACTTC.